This entry lists 28 T cell receptor beta chains sequenced from one sample in a study of cytomegalovirus exposure and HLA in healthy donors. The PCR employed 60 Vbeta primers together with 13 Jbeta primers. Profiled with immunoSEQ multiplex PCR; TCRdb holds only in-frame clones, not every one. The sample shows 95,000 to 100,000 clones, over 65% of them seen only once. Sample: PBMCs. These receptors all come from a male donor in good health and CMV-seronegative.

CDR3 coding DNA: TGTGCCAGCAGCCTCCCAGGTGTGAACACTGAAGCTTTCTTT. Residues: CASSLPGVNTEAFF. The chain carries TRBV28 and TRBJ1-1; D is unclear. This CDR3 has 14 residues. V lost 6 bases, J lost 0 bases, and 11 bases lay in between. Germline assignment: CDR1 MDHEN and CDR2 SYDVKM.

The V call is TRBV10-3, the J call TRBJ2-7, with 8 bases that match TRBD2. The V gene end was trimmed by 7 bases and the J gene end by 6 bases; junction bases not matched to a gene: 11. The CDR3 is 14 residues long. Per germline, CDR1 ENHRY and CDR2 SYGVKD. Written as DNA, the CDR3 is TGTGCCATCACGCCAGCGGGAGACTGGGGCGAGCAGTACTTC. It codes for CAITPAGDWGEQYF.

This clone was counted at least ten times. The chain uses TRBV9 and TRBJ1-1; tentative D call: TRBD1 (6 bases). Trimming shortened V by 3 bases and J by 4 bases, and 13 bases separated the two germline ends. CDR1 is SGDLS, CDR2 YYNGEE, per germline. CDR3 length equals 14 residues. The CDR3 here is CASSETGSGTEAFF. The CDR3 nucleotides read TGTGCCAGCAGCGAAACAGGGTCAGGCACTGAAGCTTTCTTT.

The gene calls are TRBV5-6 and TRBJ2-2, with 13 bases lining up with TRBD2. CDR3 size: 19 residues. Germline V gene sequence: CDR1 SGHDT, CDR2 YYEEEE. With V trimmed by 4 bases and J by 0 bases, 9 bases remained unmatched. CDR3 in amino acids: CASSRPRLAGGANTGELFF. The CDR3 nucleotides read TGTGCCAGCAGCCGTCCAAGACTAGCGGGAGGCGCGAACACCGGGGAGCTGTTTTTT. Filled out from reference TRBV5-6 and TRBJ2-2, the complete variable domain reads DAGVTQSPTHLIKTRGQQVTLRCSPKSGHDTVSWYQQALGQGPQFIFQYYEEEERQRGNFPDRFSGHQFPNYSSELNVNALLLGDSALYLCASSRPRLAGGANTGELFFGEGSRLTVL.

This clone was observed a few times. The chain recombines TRBV15 with TRBJ2-5; D is perhaps TRBD1 (6 bases). The V and J ends lost 8 bases and 2 bases respectively, with 15 bases between them. The CDR3 is 14 residues long. CDR1 and CDR2 (germline): LNHNV, YYDKDF (reference sequence). The CDR3 sequence: CATSQGKPQETQYF. Written as DNA, the CDR3 is TGTGCCACCTCCCAGGGGAAACCACAAGAGACCCAGTACTTC. Supplemented by reference TRBV15 and TRBJ2-5, the full variable domain reads DAMVIQNPRYQVTQFGKPVTLSCSQTLNHNVMYWYQQKSSQAPKLLFHYYDKDFNNEADTPDNFQSRRPNTSFCFLDIRSPGLGDTAMYLCATSQGKPQETQYFGPGTRLLVL.

This sequence joins TRBV5-4 and TRBJ2-2; no definite D call. The germline V gene encodes CDR1 SGHNT and CDR2 YYREEE (reference sequence). The length of the CDR3 is 13 residues. Trimming cost V 2 bases and J 6 bases, with 8 bases left between them. The CDR3 loop reads CASSFTASGELFF. The CDR3 nucleotides are TGTGCCAGCAGCTTCACAGCCTCCGGGGAGCTGTTTTTT.

V usage is TRBV10-3 and J usage is TRBJ1-5; 7 positions agree with TRBD1. V lost 2 bases and J lost 3; bases outside the gene matches: 4. This CDR3 comprises 15 residues. The germline gives CDR1 ENHRY, CDR2 SYGVKD. CDR3 nucleotide sequence: TGTGCCATCAGTGAGAGACAGGGCAACAATCAGCCCCAGCATTTT. Amino acids: CAISERQGNNQPQHF.

The chain employs TRBV11-3 and TRBJ2-5; the D gene is possibly TRBD2 (5 bases). This CDR3 is built from 13 residues. V was pared by 0 bases and J by 6 bases, with 8 bases between. Germline CDR1 reads SGHNT; CDR2 reads YENEEA. The CDR3 loop is CASSLDPGKTQYF. CDR3 in DNA: TGTGCCAGCAGCTTAGATCCGGGAAAGACCCAGTACTTC.

The V call is TRBV6-1, the J call TRBJ1-1, with a weak D call TRBD1 (6 bases). The CDR3 runs to 15 residues. V shed 6 bases and J shed 7 bases, with 21 bases lying between them. Germline V gives CDR1 MNHNS, CDR2 SASEGT. CDR3 bases: TGTGCCAGCAGACCCCTCCGGGACACTACCGATGAAGCTTTCTTT. It codes for CASRPLRDTTDEAFF.

The rearrangement joins TRBV9 to TRBJ2-1; weak D call: TRBD2 (6 bases). The length of the CDR3 is 15 residues. Germline V gene lookup returns CDR1 SGDLS and CDR2 YYNGEE. Trimming removed 0 bases from V and 2 bases from J, with 9 bases in between. The CDR3 region is CASSVGRGAYNEQFF. The DNA of the CDR3 is TGTGCCAGCAGCGTAGGGAGGGGAGCCTACAATGAGCAGTTCTTC.

This chain connects TRBV9 to TRBJ2-1, with 7 bases fitting TRBD2. V was clipped by 0 bases and J by 4 bases; unmatched bases: 7. In germline, CDR1 is SGDLS, CDR2 YYNGEE. This CDR3 has 16 residues. CDR3 residues: CASSVVSGLIYNEQFF. CDR3 DNA sequence: TGTGCCAGCAGCGTAGTATCGGGACTAATATACAATGAGCAGTTCTTC.

A note on this clone: This specimen includes other DNA sequences encoding the same CDR3. The gene calls are TRBV27 and TRBJ1-5, with D possibly matching TRBD1 (6 bases). Germline V gene sequence: CDR1 MNHEY, CDR2 SMNVEV (reference sequence). Trimming took 3 bases from V and 3 from J, leaving 9 bases between them. This CDR3 comprises 14 residues. CDR3 residues: CASSLSGDNQPQHF. CDR3 in DNA: TGTGCCAGCAGTTTGTCAGGGGACAATCAGCCCCAGCATTTT.

The chain recombines TRBV7-8 with TRBJ2-1, with D perhaps TRBD1 (6 bases). CDR3 size: 15 residues. The ends were cut back, 5 bases at V and 0 bases at J, with 11 bases in the middle. Germline-derived CDR1 and CDR2 are SGHVS and FQNEAQ. DNA for the CDR3: TGTGCCAGCAGCCAAACAGGGAGCTCCTACAATGAGCAGTTCTTC. Encoded protein: CASSQTGSSYNEQFF.

The V gene is TRBV19, the J gene TRBJ2-7; 12 bases match TRBD1. V dropped 6 bases and J dropped 5; count of bases not matched to a gene: 5. Germline assignment: CDR1 LNHDA and CDR2 SQIVND (reference sequence). CDR3 length equals 14 residues. The chain's CDR3 is CASRGTGGPNEQYF. DNA of the CDR3: TGTGCCAGTAGGGGGACAGGGGGCCCCAACGAGCAGTACTTC.

This sequence joins TRBV14 and TRBJ2-7; 13 bases are a match to TRBD2. The CDR3 is made up of 15 amino acids. Per the germline V gene, CDR1 is SGHDN and CDR2 is FVKESK. V lost 5 bases, J lost 3 bases, and 4 bases stayed unmatched. CDR3 coding DNA: TGTGCCAGCAGCGGCGGACTAGCGGGAGTCTACGAGCAGTACTTC. It codes for CASSGGLAGVYEQYF.

V is TRBV7-2 and J is TRBJ2-5; 8 nucleotides match TRBD1. Germline V gives CDR1 SGHTA, CDR2 FQGNSA. The CDR3 totals 16 residues. V shed 5 bases, J shed 5 bases, and the junction held 13 bases outside the gene matches. The CDR3 here is CASSPSVRGRRETQYF. The CDR3 DNA follows: TGTGCCAGCAGCCCCAGCGTCAGGGGGCGAAGGGAGACCCAGTACTTC.

This CDR3 is CASSLGQLLYYEQYF. As DNA, the CDR3 is TGTGCCAGCAGCTTGGGACAGTTATTGTACTACGAGCAGTACTTC. V and J are TRBV5-5 and TRBJ2-7; D perhaps matches TRBD1 (5 bases). Trimming left V 0 bases short and J 3 bases short, with 13 bases between. This CDR3 has 15 residues. Germline V gene lookup returns CDR1 SGHKS and CDR2 YYEKEE (reference sequence).

This chain joins TRBV6-1 and TRBJ1-2, with no clear D. The CDR3 covers 15 residues. Trimming cost V 2 bases and J 4 bases, with 14 bases left between them. From germline, CDR1 is MNHNS and CDR2 SASEGT. The CDR3 spells CASSELSSSGYGYTF. The CDR3 DNA reads as TGTGCCAGCAGTGAATTGTCTTCCTCAGGCTATGGCTACACCTTC.

J is TRBJ1-4 and V is TRBV7-9, with 7 bases that match TRBD1. The CDR3 loop spans 16 amino acids. From germline, CDR1 is SEHNR and CDR2 FQNEAQ (reference sequence). V gave up 1 base and J gave up 6 bases; unmatched junction bases: 8. In DNA, the CDR3 is TGTGCCAGCAGCTTAGGCCCGGGGACAGAGGATGAAAAACTGTTTTTT. The encoded protein is CASSLGPGTEDEKLFF.

There are a few counts of this clone. The chain recombines TRBV27 with TRBJ2-1, with D possibly matching TRBD1 (5 bases). The germline V gene has CDR1 MNHEY and CDR2 SMNVEV (reference sequence). The CDR3 is 15 amino acids. Trimming took off 2 bases at V and 6 bases at J, with 14 bases between the two ends. CDR3 sequence: CASSLKQGMFNEQFF. Written as DNA, the CDR3 is TGTGCCAGCAGTTTAAAGCAGGGAATGTTCAATGAGCAGTTCTTC.

J is TRBJ2-7 and V is TRBV5-1; D may be TRBD2 (6 bases). The germline V and J ends were trimmed by 5 bases and 4 bases, with 19 bases remaining between them. The CDR3 spans 15 residues. Germline CDR1 and CDR2: SGHRS and YFSETQ. In nucleotides, the CDR3 is TGCGCCAGCAGTTTCGGACCGGGACTCCCGTACGAGCAGTACTTC. The encoded protein is CASSFGPGLPYEQYF.

The chain has TRBV28 and TRBJ1-1; 8 bases are a match to TRBD1. V lost 6 bases, J lost 1 base, and 4 bases stayed unmatched. The germline V gene has CDR1 MDHEN and CDR2 SYDVKM. This CDR3 contains 14 residues. In DNA form, the CDR3 reads TGTGCCAGCAGACCGGGACAGGAGAACACTGAAGCTTTCTTT. This encodes CASRPGQENTEAFF.

The rearrangement joins TRBV14 to TRBJ2-7; TRBD2 aligns across 14 bases. The CDR3 is made up of 17 amino acids. J was trimmed by 7 bases and V by 0 bases; bases with no gene match: 8. CDR1 is SGHDN, CDR2 FVKESK, per germline. The CDR3 coding sequence is TGTGCCAGCAGCCAAGAACTTTCCGGACTAGCGGGAGGAGAGCAGTACTTC. The encoded protein is CASSQELSGLAGGEQYF.

The rearrangement uses TRBV19 and TRBJ1-5; 9 bases align to TRBD1. Trimming removed 2 bases from V and 2 bases from J; junction bases left unmatched: 7. Germline V gives CDR1 LNHDA, CDR2 SQIVND (reference sequence). The CDR3 has 17 amino acids. The CDR3 spells CASSIPGQGGGNQPQHF. CDR3 in DNA: TGTGCCAGTAGTATACCGGGACAGGGAGGGGGCAATCAGCCCCAGCATTTT.

This rearrangement joins TRBV29-1 to TRBJ2-2; D gene unclear. V gave up 4 bases and J gave up 4 bases, with 10 bases separating them. The CDR3 consists of 13 residues. Germline assignment: CDR1 SQVTM and CDR2 ANQGSEA. DNA for the CDR3: TGCAGCGTTGGGAGCCCGGGCACCGGGGAGCTGTTTTTT. Its protein product is CSVGSPGTGELFF.

This chain links TRBV19 with TRBJ2-1; 9 bases are shared with TRBD1. V lost 4 bases and J lost 9; bases outside the gene matches: 13. The CDR3 contains 16 residues. Germline loops: CDR1 LNHDA, CDR2 SQIVND (reference sequence). The chain's CDR3 is CASSTTGTGISAEQFF. The DNA of the CDR3 is TGTGCCAGTAGTACCACCGGGACAGGGATCTCAGCTGAGCAGTTCTTC.

J is TRBJ1-5 and V is TRBV5-5; 7 positions agree with TRBD1. The CDR3 sequence is 15 residues long. Looked up from germline, CDR1 is SGHKS and CDR2 is YYEKEE (reference sequence). V lost 0 bases, J lost 4 bases, and 4 bases stayed unmatched. In nucleotides, the CDR3 is TGTGCCAGCAGCTTGGCCGGGACAGATAATCAGCCCCAGCATTTT. Translating it yields CASSLAGTDNQPQHF.

The rearrangement uses TRBV5-1 and TRBJ2-5, with D perhaps matching TRBD2 (5 bases). The CDR3 is 13 residues long. Germline CDR1 is SGHRS and CDR2 is YFSETQ. V shed 2 bases and J shed 1 base, with 6 bases lying between them. As DNA, the CDR3 is TGCGCCAGCAGCTTTAGCGCCCAAGAGACCCAGTACTTC. Translated, it gives CASSFSAQETQYF.